The T cell receptor (beta chain) described here comes from a study of cytomegalovirus exposure and HLA in healthy donors. Turning to the study itself: Drawn from HLA-typed donors, around 85 million unique TCRs were held in an early data release. Study outcomes and limitations: For most TCR sequences rarity was the rule, although some public TCRs occurred in many donors. Later on, an analysis showed TCR association rates differing by HLA locus, with DRB1 the most and HLA-C the fewest. Analyses of presence/absence relied on an assumption of roughly uniform sequencing depth across donors.

As for this clone: Its matching antigen is unknown.

The primer mix had 60 Vbeta and 13 Jbeta primers. Libraries were prepared by immunoSEQ multiplex PCR; TCRdb keeps only in-frame clonotypes and omits some of them. This repertoire shows some 150,000 clones, around 80% found once; its top ten account for more than 2.5%. V was cut by 0 bases and J by 5 bases, with 11 bases left in between. CDR1 SGHRS and CDR2 YFSETQ come from the germline V gene. CDR3 length: 14 residues. Sequencing input: PBMCs. This chain connects TRBV5-1 to TRBJ1-1; no clear D. This receptor was taken from a man aged 18 to 30 in good health and CMV-seropositive. The CDR3 loop is CASSLDSSGTEAFF. The CDR3 nucleotides read TGCGCCAGCAGCTTGGACAGTAGTGGAACTGAAGCTTTCTTT.